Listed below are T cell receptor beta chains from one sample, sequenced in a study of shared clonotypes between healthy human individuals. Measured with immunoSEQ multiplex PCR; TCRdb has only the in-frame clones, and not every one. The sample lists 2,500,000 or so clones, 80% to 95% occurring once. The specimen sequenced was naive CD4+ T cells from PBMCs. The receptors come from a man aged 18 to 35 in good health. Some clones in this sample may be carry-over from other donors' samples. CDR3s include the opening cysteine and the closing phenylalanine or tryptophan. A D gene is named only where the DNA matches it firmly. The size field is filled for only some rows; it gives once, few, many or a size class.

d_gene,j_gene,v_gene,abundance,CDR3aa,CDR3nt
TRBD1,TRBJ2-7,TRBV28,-,CASSQYRGESYEQYF,TGTGCCAGCAGTCAGTACAGGGGGGAGTCCTACGAGCAGTACTTC
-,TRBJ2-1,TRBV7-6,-,CASSLNREGLTHNEQFF,TGTGCCAGCAGCTTAAACAGGGAAGGACTCACCCACAATGAGCAGTTCTTC
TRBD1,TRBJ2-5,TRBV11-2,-,CASSPDRAPETQYF,TGTGCCAGCAGCCCAGACAGGGCCCCAGAGACCCAGTACTTC
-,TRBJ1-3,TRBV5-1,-,CASSLGGARGNTIYF,TGCGCCAGCAGCCTCGGAGGGGCTCGGGGAAACACCATATATTTT
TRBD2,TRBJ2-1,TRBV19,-,CATKTSGNINEQFF,TGTGCCACCAAGACTAGCGGGAATATAAATGAGCAGTTCTTC
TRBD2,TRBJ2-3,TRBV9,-,CASSTRGSGRSTDTQYF,TGTGCCAGCAGTACTCGGGGGAGCGGGAGGTCCACAGATACGCAGTATTTT
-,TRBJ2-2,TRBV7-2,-,CASSSGGTGELFF,TGTGCCAGCAGCTCCGGGGGCACCGGGGAGCTGTTTTTT
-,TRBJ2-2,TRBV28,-,CASSLPGPTGELFF,TGTGCCAGCAGTTTACCCGGACCTACCGGGGAGCTGTTTTTT
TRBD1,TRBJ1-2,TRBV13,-,CASSPDRASAYGYTF,TGTGCCAGCAGCCCGGACAGGGCGTCAGCCTATGGCTACACCTTC
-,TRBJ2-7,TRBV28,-,CASSQGHYYEQYF,TGTGCCAGCAGCCAGGGACACTACTACGAGCAGTACTTC
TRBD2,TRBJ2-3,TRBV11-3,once,CASSLGTNTDTQYF,TGTGCCAGCAGCCTTGGGACTAACACAGATACGCAGTATTTT
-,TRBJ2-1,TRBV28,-,CASSPLDGADEFF,TGTGCCAGCAGTCCACTGGATGGAGCGGATGAGTTCTTC
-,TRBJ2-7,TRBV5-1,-,CASSFMVSQGNEQYF,TGCGCCAGCAGCTTTATGGTCTCGCAGGGGAACGAGCAGTACTTC
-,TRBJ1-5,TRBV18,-,CASSPQVGNQPQHF,TGTGCCAGCTCACCACAGGTCGGCAATCAGCCCCAGCATTTT
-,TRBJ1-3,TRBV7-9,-,CASSLTRNLGNTIYF,TGTGCCAGCAGCTTAACGAGGAACCTCGGGAACACCATATATTTT
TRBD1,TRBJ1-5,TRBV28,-,CASNPGQGGNQPQHF,TGTGCCAGCAATCCCGGACAGGGAGGGAATCAGCCCCAGCATTTT
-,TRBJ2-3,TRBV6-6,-,CASSPGRDTQYF,TGTGCCAGCAGCCCGGGTCGAGATACGCAGTATTTT
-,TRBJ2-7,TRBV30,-,CAWSPTFYEQYF,TGTGCCTGGAGTCCAACATTCTACGAGCAGTACTTC
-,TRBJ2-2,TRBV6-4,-,CASSEQGGKHGELFF,TGTGCCAGCAGCGAACAGGGGGGGAAGCACGGGGAGCTGTTTTTT
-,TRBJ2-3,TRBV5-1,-,CASSLSLGTDTQYF,TGCGCCAGCAGCTTGTCTCTTGGGACAGATACGCAGTATTTT
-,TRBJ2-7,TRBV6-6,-,CASSPGFLYEQYF,TGTGCCAGCAGTCCAGGGTTTCTCTACGAGCAGTACTTC
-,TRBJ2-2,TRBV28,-,CASSGHREKGGELFF,TGTGCCAGCAGTGGACACAGGGAGAAGGGCGGGGAGCTGTTTTTT
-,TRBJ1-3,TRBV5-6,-,CASSFGTHSGNTIYF,TGTGCCAGCAGCTTTGGGACTCACTCTGGAAACACCATATATTTT
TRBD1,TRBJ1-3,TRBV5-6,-,CASSLSTGGDSGNTIYF,TGTGCCAGCAGCTTGTCGACAGGGGGCGACTCTGGAAACACCATATATTTT
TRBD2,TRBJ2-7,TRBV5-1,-,CASSFLAGGYYEQYF,TGCGCCAGCAGCTTCTTAGCGGGAGGATATTACGAGCAGTACTTC
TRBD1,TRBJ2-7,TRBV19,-,CASSELPGQFPYEQYF,TGTGCCAGTAGTGAACTACCGGGACAGTTCCCCTACGAGCAGTACTTC
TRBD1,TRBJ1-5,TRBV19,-,CASSMTGGYQPQHF,TGTGCCAGTAGTATGACAGGGGGTTATCAGCCCCAGCATTTT
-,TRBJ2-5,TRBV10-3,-,CAISVQGKTETQYF,TGTGCCATCAGTGTACAGGGCAAGACGGAGACCCAGTACTTC
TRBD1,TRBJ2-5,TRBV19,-,CASSISGQVGETQYF,TGTGCCAGTAGTATAAGTGGACAGGTCGGGGAGACCCAGTACTTC
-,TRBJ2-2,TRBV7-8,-,CASSLFSRATNTGELFF,TGTGCCAGCAGCTTATTTTCTCGGGCTACGAACACCGGGGAGCTGTTTTTT
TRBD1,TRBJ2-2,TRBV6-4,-,CASSAQGALGTGELFF,TGTGCCAGCAGTGCTCAGGGGGCGCTGGGCACCGGGGAGCTGTTTTTT
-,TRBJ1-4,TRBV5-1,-,CASSLAGRAYNEKLFF,TGCGCCAGCAGCTTGGCGGGCAGGGCCTATAATGAAAAACTGTTTTTT
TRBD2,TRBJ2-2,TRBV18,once,CASSPTSGRPTGELFF,TGTGCCAGCTCACCGACTAGCGGGAGGCCTACCGGGGAGCTGTTTTTT
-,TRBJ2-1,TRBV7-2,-,CASSLGPPSEQFF,TGTGCCAGCAGCTTAGGGCCCCCATCTGAGCAGTTCTTC
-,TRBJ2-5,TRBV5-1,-,CASSLGVQETQYF,TGCGCCAGCAGCTTAGGTGTCCAAGAGACCCAGTACTTC
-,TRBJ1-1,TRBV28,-,CASSQPGRGTEAFF,TGTGCCAGCAGCCAACCGGGCAGGGGAACTGAAGCTTTCTTT
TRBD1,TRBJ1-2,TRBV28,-,CASSGQGTGYTF,TGTGCCAGCTCCGGACAGGGTACTGGCTACACCTTC
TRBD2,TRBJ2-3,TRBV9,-,CASSPIGGLAGTDTQYF,TGTGCCAGCAGCCCCATAGGGGGACTAGCGGGCACAGATACGCAGTATTTT
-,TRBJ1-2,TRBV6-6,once,CASTGRVSLGYTF,TGTGCCAGCACGGGCAGGGTTTCACTCGGCTACACCTTC
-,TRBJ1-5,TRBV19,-,CASSIGTAYSNQPQHF,TGTGCCAGTAGTATAGGGACAGCTTATAGCAATCAGCCCCAGCATTTT
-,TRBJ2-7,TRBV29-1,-,CSVRGSRHEQYF,TGCAGCGTCCGGGGCTCTCGCCACGAGCAGTACTTC
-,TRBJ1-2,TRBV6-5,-,CASSVPGNYGYTF,TGTGCCAGCAGCGTCCCGGGAAACTATGGCTACACCTTC
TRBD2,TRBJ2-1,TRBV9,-,CASSVAGLAGSREQFF,TGTGCCAGCAGCGTAGCTGGCCTAGCGGGATCCCGGGAGCAGTTCTTC
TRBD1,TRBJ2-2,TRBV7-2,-,CASSSDREVGELFF,TGTGCCAGCAGCTCGGACAGGGAGGTGGGGGAGCTGTTTTTT
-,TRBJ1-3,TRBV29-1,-,CSVRGYSGNTIYF,TGCAGCGTTAGAGGGTACTCTGGAAACACCATATATTTT
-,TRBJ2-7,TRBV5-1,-,CASSLDEGEEQYF,TGCGCCAGCAGCTTGGATGAGGGGGAGGAGCAGTACTTC
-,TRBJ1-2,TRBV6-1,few,CASRGNRAYGYTF,TGTGCCAGCAGGGGGAACAGGGCCTATGGCTACACCTTC
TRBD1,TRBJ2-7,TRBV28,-,CASSSLLPTGDEQYF,TGTGCCAGCAGTTCTCTTTTACCGACAGGGGACGAGCAGTACTTC
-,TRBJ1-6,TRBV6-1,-,CASSEVLGNSPLHF,TGTGCCAGCAGTGAAGTTCTCGGGAATTCACCCCTCCACTTT
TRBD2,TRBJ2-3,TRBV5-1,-,CASSLGLAETTDTQYF,TGCGCCAGCAGCTTGGGACTAGCGGAGACCACAGATACGCAGTATTTT
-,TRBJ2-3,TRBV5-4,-,CASSLAWQLGTDTQYF,TGTGCCAGCAGCTTGGCCTGGCAGTTAGGCACAGATACGCAGTATTTT
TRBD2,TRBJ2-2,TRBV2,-,CASSGPGAGLAGELFF,TGTGCCAGCAGTGGGCCCGGAGCGGGGCTGGCCGGGGAGCTGTTTTTT
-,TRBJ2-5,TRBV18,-,CASSPLGEETQYF,TGTGCCAGCTCACCACTCGGCGAAGAGACCCAGTACTTC